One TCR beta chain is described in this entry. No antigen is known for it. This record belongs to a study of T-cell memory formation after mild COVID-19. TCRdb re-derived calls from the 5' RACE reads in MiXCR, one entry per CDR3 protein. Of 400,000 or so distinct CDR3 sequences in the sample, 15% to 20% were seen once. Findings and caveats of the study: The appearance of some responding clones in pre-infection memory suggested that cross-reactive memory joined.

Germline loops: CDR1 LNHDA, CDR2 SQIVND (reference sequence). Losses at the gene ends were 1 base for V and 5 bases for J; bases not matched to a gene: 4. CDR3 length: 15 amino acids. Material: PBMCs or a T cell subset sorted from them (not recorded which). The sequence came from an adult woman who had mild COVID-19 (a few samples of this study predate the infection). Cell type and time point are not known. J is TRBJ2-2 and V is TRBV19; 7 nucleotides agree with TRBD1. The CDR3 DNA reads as TGTGCCAGTAGTATAGGACAGGGTTGGACCGGGGAGCTGTTTTTT. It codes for CASSIGQGWTGELFF.